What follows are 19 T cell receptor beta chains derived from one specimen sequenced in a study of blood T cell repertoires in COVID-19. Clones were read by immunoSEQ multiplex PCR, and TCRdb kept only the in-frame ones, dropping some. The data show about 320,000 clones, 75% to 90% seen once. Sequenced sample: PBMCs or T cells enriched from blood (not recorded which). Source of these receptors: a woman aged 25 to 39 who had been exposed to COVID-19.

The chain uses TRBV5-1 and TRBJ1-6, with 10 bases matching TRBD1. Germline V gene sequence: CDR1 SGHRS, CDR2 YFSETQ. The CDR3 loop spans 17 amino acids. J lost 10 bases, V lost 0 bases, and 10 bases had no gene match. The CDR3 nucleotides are TGCGCCAGCAGCTTGGGACAGGGGGCGAGTAAGGTCTCACCCCTCCACTTT. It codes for CASSLGQGASKVSPLHF.

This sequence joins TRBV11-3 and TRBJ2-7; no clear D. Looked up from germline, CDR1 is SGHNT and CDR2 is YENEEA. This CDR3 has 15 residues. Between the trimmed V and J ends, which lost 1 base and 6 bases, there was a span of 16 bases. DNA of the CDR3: TGTGCCAGCAGCTTAGGTAGCTCTCGAGGAAGCGAGCAGTACTTC. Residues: CASSLGSSRGSEQYF.

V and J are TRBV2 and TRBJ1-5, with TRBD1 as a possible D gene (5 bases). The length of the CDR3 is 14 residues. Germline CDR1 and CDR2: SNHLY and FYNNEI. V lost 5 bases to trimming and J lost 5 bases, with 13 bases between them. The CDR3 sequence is CASSRTGVDQPQHF. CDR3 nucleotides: TGTGCCAGCAGTCGAACAGGTGTAGATCAGCCCCAGCATTTT.

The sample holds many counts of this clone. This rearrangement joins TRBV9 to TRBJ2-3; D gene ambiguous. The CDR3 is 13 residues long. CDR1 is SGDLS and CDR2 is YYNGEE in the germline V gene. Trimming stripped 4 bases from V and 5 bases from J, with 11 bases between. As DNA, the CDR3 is TGTGCCAGCAGCCCCCCTCTCCGAGATACGCAGTATTTT. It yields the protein CASSPPLRDTQYF.

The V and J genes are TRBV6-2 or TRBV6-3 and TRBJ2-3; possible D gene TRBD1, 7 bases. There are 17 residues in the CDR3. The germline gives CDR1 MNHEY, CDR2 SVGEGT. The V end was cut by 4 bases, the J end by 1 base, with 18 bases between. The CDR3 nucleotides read TGTGCCAGCAGTTCCAGACCCACAGGGGAGGGCACAGATACGCAGTATTTT. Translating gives CASSSRPTGEGTDTQYF.

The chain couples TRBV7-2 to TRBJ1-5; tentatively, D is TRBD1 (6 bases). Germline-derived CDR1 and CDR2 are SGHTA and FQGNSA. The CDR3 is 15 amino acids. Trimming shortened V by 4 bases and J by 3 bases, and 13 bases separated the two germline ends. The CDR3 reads CASSSPGANNQPQHF. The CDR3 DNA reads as TGTGCCAGCAGCTCTCCAGGGGCGAACAATCAGCCCCAGCATTTT.

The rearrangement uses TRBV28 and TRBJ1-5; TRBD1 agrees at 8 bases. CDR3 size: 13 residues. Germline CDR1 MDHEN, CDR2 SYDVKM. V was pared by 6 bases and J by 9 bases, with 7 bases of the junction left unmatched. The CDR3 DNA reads TGTGCCAGCAGCAAGACAGGGGTAGGGCCCCAGCATTTT. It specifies CASSKTGVGPQHF.

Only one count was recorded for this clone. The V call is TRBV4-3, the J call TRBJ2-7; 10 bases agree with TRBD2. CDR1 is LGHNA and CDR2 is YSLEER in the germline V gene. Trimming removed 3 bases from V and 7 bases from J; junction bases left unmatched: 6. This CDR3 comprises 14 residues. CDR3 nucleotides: TGCGCCAGCAGCCATGGGACTAGCGTGGGGGAGCAGTACTTC. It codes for CASSHGTSVGEQYF.

The CDR3 nucleotides read TGTGCCAGCAACACGGGACTAGGTATTGCTTTCTTT. Amino acids: CASNTGLGIAFF. The chain is built from TRBV25-1 and TRBJ1-1; TRBD1 might be the D (5 bases). This CDR3 is 12 amino acids long. V lost 7 bases, J lost 11 bases, and 17 bases lay in between. From germline, CDR1 is MGHDK and CDR2 SYGVNS.

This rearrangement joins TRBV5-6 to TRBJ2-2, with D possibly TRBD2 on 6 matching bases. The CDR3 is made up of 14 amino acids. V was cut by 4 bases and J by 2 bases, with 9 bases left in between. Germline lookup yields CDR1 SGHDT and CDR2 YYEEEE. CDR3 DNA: TGTGCCAGCAGCCTTAGCGGAAACACCGGGGAGCTGTTTTTT. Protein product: CASSLSGNTGELFF.

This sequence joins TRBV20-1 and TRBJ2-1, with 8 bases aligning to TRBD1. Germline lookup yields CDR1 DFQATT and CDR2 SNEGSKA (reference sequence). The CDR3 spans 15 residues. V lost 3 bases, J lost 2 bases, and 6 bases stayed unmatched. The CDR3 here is CSASEDRGAYNEQFF. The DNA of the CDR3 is TGCAGTGCTAGTGAAGACAGGGGTGCCTACAATGAGCAGTTCTTC.

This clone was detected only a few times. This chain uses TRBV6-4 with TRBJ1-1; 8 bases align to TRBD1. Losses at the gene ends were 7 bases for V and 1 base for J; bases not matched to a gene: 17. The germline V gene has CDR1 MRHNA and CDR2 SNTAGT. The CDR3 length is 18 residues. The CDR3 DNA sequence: TGTGCCAGCATAAGGGACAGGCCCGTTTTTGGTAGGAACACTGAAGCTTTCTTT. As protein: CASIRDRPVFGRNTEAFF.

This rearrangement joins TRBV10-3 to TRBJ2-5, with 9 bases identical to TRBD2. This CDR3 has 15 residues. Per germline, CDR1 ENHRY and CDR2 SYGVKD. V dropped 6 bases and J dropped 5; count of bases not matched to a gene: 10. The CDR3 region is CAIREAGGSAETQYF. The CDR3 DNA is TGTGCCATCAGAGAAGCGGGGGGATCCGCGGAGACCCAGTACTTC.

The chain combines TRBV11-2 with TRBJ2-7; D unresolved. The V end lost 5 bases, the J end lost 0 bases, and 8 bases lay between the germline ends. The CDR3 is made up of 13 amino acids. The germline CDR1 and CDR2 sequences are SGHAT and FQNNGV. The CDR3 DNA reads TGTGCCAGCAGCCCTGTATCCTCCTACGAGCAGTACTTC. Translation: CASSPVSSYEQYF.

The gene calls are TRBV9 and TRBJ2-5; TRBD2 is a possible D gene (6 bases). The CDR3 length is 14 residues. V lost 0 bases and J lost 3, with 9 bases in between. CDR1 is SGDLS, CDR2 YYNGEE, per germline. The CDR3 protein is CASSVAGGEETQYF. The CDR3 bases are TGTGCCAGCAGCGTAGCCGGAGGGGAAGAGACCCAGTACTTC. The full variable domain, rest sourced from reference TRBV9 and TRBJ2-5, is DSGVTQTPKHLITATGQRVTLRCSPRSGDLSVYWYQQSLDQGLQFLIQYYNGEERAKGNILERFSAQQFPDLHSELNLSSLELGDSALYFCASSVAGGEETQYFGPGTRLLVL.

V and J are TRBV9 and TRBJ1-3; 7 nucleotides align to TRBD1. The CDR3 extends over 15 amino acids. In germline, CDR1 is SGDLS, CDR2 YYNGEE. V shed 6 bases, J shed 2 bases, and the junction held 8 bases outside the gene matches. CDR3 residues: CASNIQGNAGNTIYF. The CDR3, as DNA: TGTGCCAGCAATATACAGGGGAACGCTGGAAACACCATATATTTT.

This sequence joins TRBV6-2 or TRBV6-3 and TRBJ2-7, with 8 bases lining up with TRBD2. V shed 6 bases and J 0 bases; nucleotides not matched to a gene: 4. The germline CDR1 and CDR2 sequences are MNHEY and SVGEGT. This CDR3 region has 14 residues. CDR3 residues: CASSPSGSSYEQYF. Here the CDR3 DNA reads TGTGCCAGCAGCCCGAGCGGGAGCTCCTACGAGCAGTACTTC.

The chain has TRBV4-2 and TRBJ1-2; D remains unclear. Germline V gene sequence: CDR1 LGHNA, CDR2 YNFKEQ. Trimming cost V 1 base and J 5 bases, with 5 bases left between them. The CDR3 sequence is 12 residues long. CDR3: CASSQAEYGYTF. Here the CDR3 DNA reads TGTGCCAGCAGCCAAGCGGAGTATGGCTACACCTTC.

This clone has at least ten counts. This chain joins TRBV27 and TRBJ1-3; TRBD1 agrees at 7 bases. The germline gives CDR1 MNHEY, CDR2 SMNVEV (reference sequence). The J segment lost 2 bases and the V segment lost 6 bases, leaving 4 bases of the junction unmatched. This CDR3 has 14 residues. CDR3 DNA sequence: TGTGCCAGCAGCCCCGGGACAGCTGGAAACACCATATATTTT. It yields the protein CASSPGTAGNTIYF.